This T cell receptor beta chain stems from a study of shared clonotypes between healthy human individuals. Germline V gene data show CDR1 as SGHRS and CDR2 as YFSETQ. The CDR3 is 14 residues long. The germline V and J ends were trimmed by 0 bases and 3 bases, with 10 bases remaining between them. Only in-frame clones appear in the TCRdb table, and some are missing; sequencing was by immunoSEQ multiplex PCR. Here the sample spans some 2,500,000 clones, roughly 93% being singletons. To note about this clone: The identical CDR3 is also encoded by other nucleotide sequences in the sample.

The sample was naive CD4+ T cells from PBMCs. Subset here: CD45RA+ positively selected. The receptor's source is a man between 18 and 29 years old in good health. Some clones in this sample may be carry-over from other donors' samples. The gene calls are TRBV5-1 and TRBJ2-7; possible D gene TRBD1, 6 bases. CDR3 bases: TGCGCCAGCAGCTTGGAGCAGGGGAGCTACGAGCAGTACTTC. This sequence encodes CASSLEQGSYEQYF.